The entry that follows covers one T cell receptor beta chain sequence. What it binds is unknown. These data belong to a study of cytomegalovirus exposure and HLA in healthy donors. Broader study findings: Across all donors, roughly uniform sequencing depth was an assumption of the presence/absence analyses. In a later analysis, 16,951 TCR beta sequences were associated with HLA alleles at 0.05 false discovery rate.

V lost 5 bases, J lost 4 bases, and 14 bases lay in between. CDR3 length equals 14 residues. Germline V gene sequence: CDR1 MNHNS, CDR2 SASEGT. In the PCR, 60 Vbeta and 13 Jbeta primers were used. Assay used: immunoSEQ multiplex PCR; TCRdb lists only in-frame clones, some missing. Of tens of thousands of clones detected, more than 75% appear once; the ten largest clones hold approximately 14%. V is TRBV6-1 and J is TRBJ1-2, with D possibly TRBD1 on 6 matching bases. Sequenced: PBMCs. The origin of this receptor is a woman aged 40 to 50 in good health and CMV-seropositive. This chain's CDR3 is CASSPHREGYGYTF. The CDR3 DNA reads as TGTGCCAGCAGTCCTCACAGGGAAGGCTATGGCTACACCTTC.